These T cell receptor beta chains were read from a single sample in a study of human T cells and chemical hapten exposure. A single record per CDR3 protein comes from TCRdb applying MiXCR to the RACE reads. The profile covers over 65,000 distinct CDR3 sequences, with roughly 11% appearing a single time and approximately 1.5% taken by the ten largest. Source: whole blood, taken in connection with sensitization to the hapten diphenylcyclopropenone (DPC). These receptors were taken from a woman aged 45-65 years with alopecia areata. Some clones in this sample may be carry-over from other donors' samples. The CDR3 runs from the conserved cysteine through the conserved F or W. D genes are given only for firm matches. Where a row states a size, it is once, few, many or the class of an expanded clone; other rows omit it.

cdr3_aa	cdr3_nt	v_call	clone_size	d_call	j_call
CSVGGQGKGYTF	TGCAGCGTTGGAGGACAGGGAAAAGGCTACACCTTC	TRBV29-1	.	TRBD1	TRBJ1-2
CASTASGDNEQFF	TGTGCCAGCACGGCTAGCGGGGACAATGAGCAGTTCTTC	TRBV2	.	TRBD2	TRBJ2-1
CASSLMTSGSTDTQYF	TGTGCCAGCAGCTTGATGACTAGCGGAAGCACAGATACGCAGTATTTT	TRBV7-2	.	TRBD2	TRBJ2-3
CASSFGSGGVTEAFF	TGTGCCAGCAGTTTCGGTTCTGGGGGGGTCACTGAAGCTTTCTTT	TRBV28	few	.	TRBJ1-1
CASSQDPGGYNSPLHF	TGTGCCAGCAGCCAAGATCCAGGGGGCTATAATTCACCCCTCCACTTT	TRBV4-2	many	TRBD1	TRBJ1-6
CASHTTSGENTGELFF	TGTGCCAGCCACACCACTAGCGGAGAGAACACCGGGGAGCTGTTTTTT	TRBV11-1	.	TRBD2	TRBJ2-2
CASSSWDRGNDGYTF	TGTGCCAGCAGCTCCTGGGACAGGGGTAACGATGGCTACACCTTC	TRBV7-2	.	TRBD1	TRBJ1-2
CASSLEGPEAFF	TGTGCCAGCAGTTTAGAAGGGCCTGAAGCTTTCTTT	TRBV28	few	.	TRBJ1-1
CSASYSRTEAFF	TGCAGTGCTAGTTATAGTCGGACTGAAGCTTTCTTT	TRBV20-1	few	.	TRBJ1-1
CASSRPHKETQYF	TGTGCCAGCAGTCGGCCCCACAAAGAGACCCAGTACTTC	TRBV28	once	.	TRBJ2-5
CASSPSRNEQFF	TGTGCCAGCAGCCCGTCCCGCAATGAGCAGTTCTTC	TRBV7-9	.	.	TRBJ2-1
CASSPAGADLHF	TGTGCCAGCAGTCCCGCGGGGGCCGATCTCCACTTT	TRBV28	.	.	TRBJ1-6
CASREGVAYEQYF	TGCGCCAGCAGGGAGGGGGTAGCCTACGAGCAGTACTTC	TRBV5-1	many	.	TRBJ2-7
CASMGQNYGYTF	TGTGCCAGCATGGGGCAGAACTATGGCTACACCTTC	TRBV28	many	.	TRBJ1-2
CASSLSGTKAQHF	TGTGCCAGCTCATTATCCGGGACCAAGGCCCAGCATTTT	TRBV18	.	.	TRBJ1-5
CASSLGQGVGSPLHF	TGTGCCAGCAGCTTGGGACAGGGAGTAGGATCACCCCTCCACTTT	TRBV11-2	few	TRBD1	TRBJ1-6
CSVAGTGLNTEAFF	TGCAGCGTTGCGGGGACAGGACTGAACACTGAAGCTTTCTTT	TRBV29-1	few	TRBD1	TRBJ1-1
CSALTGRTGELFF	TGCAGCGCCTTGACAGGGCGCACCGGGGAGCTGTTTTTT	TRBV29-1	few	TRBD1	TRBJ2-2
CASSLQGAPTEAFF	TGTGCCAGCAGTTTACAGGGGGCGCCCACTGAAGCTTTCTTT	TRBV28	.	TRBD1	TRBJ1-1
CAISGQSSPLHF	TGTGCCATCAGCGGACAGTCATCACCCCTCCACTTT	TRBV10-3	many	.	TRBJ1-6
CASSLEAGFSGNTIYF	TGTGCCAGCAGCTTAGAAGCGGGTTTCTCTGGAAACACCATATATTTT	TRBV7-2	.	.	TRBJ1-3
CASSPTDRGRHTEAFF	TGTGCCAGCAGCCCAACGGACAGGGGTAGACACACTGAAGCTTTCTTT	TRBV12-3/TRBV12-4	.	TRBD1	TRBJ1-1
CASGVTGTDNSPLHF	TGCGCCAGCGGCGTTACCGGGACAGATAATTCACCCCTCCACTTT	TRBV5-1	.	TRBD1	TRBJ1-6
CASSFRLAGGHQLADTQYF	TGTGCCAGCAGCTTTCGACTAGCGGGAGGACATCAATTGGCAGATACGCAGTATTTT	TRBV13	few	TRBD2	TRBJ2-3
CASSLGQGLNYGYTF	TGTGCCAGCAGCTTAGGACAGGGCTTAAACTATGGCTACACCTTC	TRBV7-9	.	TRBD1	TRBJ1-2
CASSIDLGAGANVLTF	TGTGCCAGTAGTATAGATCTGGGGGCTGGGGCCAACGTCCTGACTTTC	TRBV19	many	.	TRBJ2-6
CSVESPYYGYTF	TGCAGCGTTGAAAGCCCCTACTATGGCTACACCTTC	TRBV29-1	.	.	TRBJ1-2
CASSPGVVGYTEAFF	TGTGCCAGCTCACCGGGTGTAGTGGGGTACACTGAAGCTTTCTTT	TRBV18	.	.	TRBJ1-1
CASNRVGTVNQPQHF	TGTGCCAGTAATCGCGTTGGGACAGTCAATCAGCCCCAGCATTTT	TRBV19	many	TRBD1	TRBJ1-5
CASSLYGTGNEKLFF	TGTGCCAGCAGTCTCTACGGGACGGGTAATGAAAAACTGTTTTTT	TRBV28	.	.	TRBJ1-4
CASSAQGLAGVSEQFF	TGTGCCAGCAGCGCTCAGGGACTAGCGGGAGTGAGTGAGCAGTTCTTC	TRBV2	.	TRBD2	TRBJ2-1
CASGANDRDGNEQYF	TGTGCCAGCGGGGCCAACGACAGGGACGGCAACGAGCAGTACTTC	TRBV6-2/TRBV6-3	many	TRBD1	TRBJ2-7
CASSQVSGRLDEQFF	TGTGCCAGCAGCCAAGTCAGCGGGAGGCTGGATGAGCAGTTCTTC	TRBV3-1	.	TRBD2	TRBJ2-1
CASSENKDRDDTEAFF	TGTGCCAGCAGTGAAAACAAGGACAGGGATGACACTGAAGCTTTCTTT	TRBV25-1	.	TRBD1	TRBJ1-1
CASREWTGQSYEQYF	TGTGCCAGCAGGGAGTGGACCGGCCAATCCTACGAGCAGTACTTC	TRBV28	many	.	TRBJ2-7
CASRDGLAALQCF	TGTGCCAGCAGGGACGGATTAGCGGCACTCCAGTGCTTC	TRBV6-2/TRBV6-3	many	.	TRBJ2-5
CASSTSGRAFHEQFF	TGTGCCAGCAGTACAAGCGGGAGGGCCTTCCATGAGCAGTTCTTC	TRBV7-6	few	TRBD2	TRBJ2-1
CASSRDRGDGRGDGYTF	TGTGCCAGCAGCCGCGACAGGGGAGACGGACGAGGGGATGGCTACACCTTC	TRBV11-1	.	TRBD1	TRBJ1-2
CASSLAQQPSFGYGYTF	TGTGCCAGCAGCTTGGCGCAGCAGCCCTCCTTTGGCTATGGCTACACCTTC	TRBV5-4	many	.	TRBJ1-2